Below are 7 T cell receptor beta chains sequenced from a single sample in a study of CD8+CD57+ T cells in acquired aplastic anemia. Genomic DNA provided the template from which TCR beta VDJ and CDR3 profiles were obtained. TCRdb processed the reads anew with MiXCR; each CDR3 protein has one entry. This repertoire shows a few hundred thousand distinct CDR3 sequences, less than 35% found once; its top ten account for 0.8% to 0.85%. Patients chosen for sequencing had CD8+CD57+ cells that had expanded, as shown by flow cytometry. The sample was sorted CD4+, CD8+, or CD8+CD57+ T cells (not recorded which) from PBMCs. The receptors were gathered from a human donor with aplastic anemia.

The CDR3 DNA reads TGTGCCAGCAGTTGGGGGACAGGGGCGAACACCGGGGAGCTGTTTTTT. It yields the protein CASSWGTGANTGELFF. J is TRBJ2-2 and V is TRBV19; 10 bases agree with TRBD1. The CDR3 contains 16 residues. Losses at the gene ends were 9 bases for V and 0 bases for J; bases not matched to a gene: 7. From germline, CDR1 is LNHDA and CDR2 SQIVND (reference sequence).

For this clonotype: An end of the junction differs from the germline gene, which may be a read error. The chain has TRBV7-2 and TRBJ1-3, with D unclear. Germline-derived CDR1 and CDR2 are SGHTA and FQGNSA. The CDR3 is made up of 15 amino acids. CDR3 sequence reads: CASSLSSSSRNTIYF. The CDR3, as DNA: TGTGCCAGCAGCTTAAGTTCCAGCTCTCGAAACACCATATATTTT.

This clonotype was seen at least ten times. The CDR3 protein is CSASPPHTTGYGYTF. As DNA, the CDR3 is TGCAGTGCTAGCCCCCCCCACACAACGGGGTATGGCTACACCTTC. V usage is TRBV20-1 and J usage is TRBJ1-2; D is uncertain. Deletions cut 3 bases from V and 5 bases from J, with 19 bases between. Germline V CDR1 and CDR2: DFQATT, SNEGSKA (reference sequence). The length of the CDR3 is 15 residues.

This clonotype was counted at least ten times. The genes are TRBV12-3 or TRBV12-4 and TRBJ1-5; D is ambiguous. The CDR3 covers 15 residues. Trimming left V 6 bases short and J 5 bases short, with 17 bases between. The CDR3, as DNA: TGTGCCAGCAGCCGATCGGCTGGGAAAGATCAGCCCCAGCATTTT. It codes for CASSRSAGKDQPQHF.

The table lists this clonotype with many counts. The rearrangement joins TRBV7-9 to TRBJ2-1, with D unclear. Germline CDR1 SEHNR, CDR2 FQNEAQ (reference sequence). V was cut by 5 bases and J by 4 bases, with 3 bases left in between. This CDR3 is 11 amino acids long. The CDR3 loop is CASSPYNEQFF. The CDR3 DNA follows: TGTGCCAGCAGCCCGTACAATGAGCAGTTCTTC.

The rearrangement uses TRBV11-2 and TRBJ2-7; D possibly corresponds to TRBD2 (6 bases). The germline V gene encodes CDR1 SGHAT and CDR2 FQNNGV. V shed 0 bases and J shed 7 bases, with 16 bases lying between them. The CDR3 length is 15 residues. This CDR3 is CASSLEASPGGEQYF. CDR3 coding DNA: TGTGCCAGCAGCTTAGAAGCGAGCCCAGGAGGGGAGCAGTACTTC.

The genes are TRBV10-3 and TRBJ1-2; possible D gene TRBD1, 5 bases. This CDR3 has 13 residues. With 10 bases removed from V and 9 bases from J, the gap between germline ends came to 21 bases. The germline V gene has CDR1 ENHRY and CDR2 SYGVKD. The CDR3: CATERITGQRYTF. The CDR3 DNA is TGTGCCACCGAACGAATAACGGGGCAACGCTACACCTTC.